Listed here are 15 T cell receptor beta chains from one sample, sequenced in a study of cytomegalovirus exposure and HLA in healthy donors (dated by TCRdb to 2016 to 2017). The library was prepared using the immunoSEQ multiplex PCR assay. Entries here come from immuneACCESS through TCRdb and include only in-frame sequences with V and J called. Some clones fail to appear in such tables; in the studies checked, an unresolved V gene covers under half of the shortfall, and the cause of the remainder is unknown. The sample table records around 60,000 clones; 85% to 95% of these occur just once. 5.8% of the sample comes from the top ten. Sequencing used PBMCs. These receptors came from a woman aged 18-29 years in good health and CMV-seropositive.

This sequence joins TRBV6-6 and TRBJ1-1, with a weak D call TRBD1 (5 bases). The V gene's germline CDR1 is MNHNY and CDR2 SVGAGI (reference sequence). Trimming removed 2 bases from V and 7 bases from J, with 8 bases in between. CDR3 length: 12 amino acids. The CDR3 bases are TGTGCCAGCAGTTACCCAGGGCGTGAAGCTTTCTTT. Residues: CASSYPGREAFF.

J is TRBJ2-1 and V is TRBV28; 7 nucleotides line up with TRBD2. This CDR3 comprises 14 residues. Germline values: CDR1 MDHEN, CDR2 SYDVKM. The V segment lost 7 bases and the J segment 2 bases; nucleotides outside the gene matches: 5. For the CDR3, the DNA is TGTGCCAGCAACCGGGGGGAGGCCTACAATGAGCAGTTCTTC. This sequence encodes CASNRGEAYNEQFF.

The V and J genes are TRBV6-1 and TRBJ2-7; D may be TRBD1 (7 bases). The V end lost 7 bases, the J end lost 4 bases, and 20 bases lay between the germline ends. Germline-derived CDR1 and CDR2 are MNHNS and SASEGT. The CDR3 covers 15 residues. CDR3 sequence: CASIIRRRGLYEQYF. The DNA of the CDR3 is TGTGCCAGCATTATCCGAAGGAGGGGGCTGTACGAGCAGTACTTC.

The CDR3 DNA reads as TGCGCCAGTAAGGGACAGGGGCAATATTACGAGCAGTACTTC. It encodes CASKGQGQYYEQYF. The gene calls are TRBV5-1 and TRBJ2-7, with 10 positions matching TRBD1. CDR1 and CDR2 (germline): SGHRS, YFSETQ. This CDR3 spans 14 amino acids. V trimming: 8 bases; J trimming: 4 bases; junction bases outside the gene matches: 9.

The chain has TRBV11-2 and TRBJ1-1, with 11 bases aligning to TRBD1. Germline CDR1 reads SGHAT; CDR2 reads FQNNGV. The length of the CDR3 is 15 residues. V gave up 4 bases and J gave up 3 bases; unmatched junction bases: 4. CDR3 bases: TGTGCCAGCAGCTCCGGGGACAGGGGGTACACTGAAGCTTTCTTT. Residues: CASSSGDRGYTEAFF.

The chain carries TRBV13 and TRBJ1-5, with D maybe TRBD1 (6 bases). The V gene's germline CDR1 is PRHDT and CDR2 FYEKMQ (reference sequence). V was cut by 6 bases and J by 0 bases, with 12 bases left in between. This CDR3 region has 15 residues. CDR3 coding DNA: TGTGCCAGCAGTTCGGACAGTTATAGCAATCAGCCCCAGCATTTT. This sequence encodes CASSSDSYSNQPQHF.

In DNA, the CDR3 is TGTGCCAGTAGTATAGGAGGGCTACGAGGCTATGGCTACACCTTC. Translation: CASSIGGLRGYGYTF. This chain joins TRBV19 and TRBJ1-2, with D uncertain. V lost 1 base, J lost 4 bases, and 13 bases lay in between. The germline V gene encodes CDR1 LNHDA and CDR2 SQIVND (reference sequence). There are 15 residues in the CDR3.

The CDR3 loop reads CASRLDTTSYEQYF. The CDR3 region has the DNA TGTGCCAGCAGATTAGACACGACCTCCTACGAGCAGTACTTC. The chain recombines TRBV27 with TRBJ2-7; no reliable D call. V was trimmed by 6 bases and J by 0 bases, leaving 12 bases between them. CDR3 length: 14 amino acids. Germline CDR1 is MNHEY and CDR2 is SMNVEV (reference sequence).

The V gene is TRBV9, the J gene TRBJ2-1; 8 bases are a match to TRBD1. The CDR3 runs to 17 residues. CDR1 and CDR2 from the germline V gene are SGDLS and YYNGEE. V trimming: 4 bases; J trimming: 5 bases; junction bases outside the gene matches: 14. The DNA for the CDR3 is TGTGCCAGCAGCCCTCATGTAGCCTCGACAGGGGACAATGAGCAGTTCTTC. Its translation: CASSPHVASTGDNEQFF.

In DNA form, the CDR3 reads TGCGCCAGCAGCCAAGATTTAAGTGGTAGCTCCTACAATGAGCAGTTCTTC. Residues: CASSQDLSGSSYNEQFF. The gene calls are TRBV4-3 and TRBJ2-1; the D is unclear. Germline CDR1 LGHNA, CDR2 YSLEER. The CDR3 loop spans 17 amino acids. The V end was cut by 0 bases, the J end by 0 bases, with 12 bases between.

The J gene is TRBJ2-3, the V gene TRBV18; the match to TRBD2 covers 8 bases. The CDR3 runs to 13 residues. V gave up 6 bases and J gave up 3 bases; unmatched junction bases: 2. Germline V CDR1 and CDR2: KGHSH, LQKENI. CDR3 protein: CASSREATDTQYF. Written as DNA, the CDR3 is TGTGCCAGCTCGCGGGAGGCGACAGATACGCAGTATTTT.

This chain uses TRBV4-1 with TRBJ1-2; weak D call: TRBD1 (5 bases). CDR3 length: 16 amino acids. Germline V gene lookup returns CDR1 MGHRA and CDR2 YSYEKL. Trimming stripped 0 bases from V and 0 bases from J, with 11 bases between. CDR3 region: CASSQDIGQTNYGYTF. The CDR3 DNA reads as TGCGCCAGCAGCCAAGATATAGGACAAACTAACTATGGCTACACCTTC.

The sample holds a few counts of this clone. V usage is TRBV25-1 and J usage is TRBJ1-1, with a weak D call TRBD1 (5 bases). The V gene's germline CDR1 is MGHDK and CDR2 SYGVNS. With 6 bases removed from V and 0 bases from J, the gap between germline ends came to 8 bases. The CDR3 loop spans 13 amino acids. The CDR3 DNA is TGTGCCAGCAGAGGGGAATTGAACACTGAAGCTTTCTTT. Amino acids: CASRGELNTEAFF. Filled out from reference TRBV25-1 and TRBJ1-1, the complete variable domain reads EADIYQTPRYLVIGTGKKITLECSQTMGHDKMYWYQQDPGMELHLIHYSYGVNSTEKGDLSSESTVSRIRTEHFPLTLESARPSHTSQYLCASRGELNTEAFFGQGTRLTVV.

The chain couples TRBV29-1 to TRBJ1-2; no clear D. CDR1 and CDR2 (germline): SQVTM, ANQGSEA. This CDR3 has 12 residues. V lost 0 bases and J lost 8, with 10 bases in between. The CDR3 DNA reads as TGCAGCGTTGAAGATCCCAACGGGGGCTACACCTTC. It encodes CSVEDPNGGYTF.

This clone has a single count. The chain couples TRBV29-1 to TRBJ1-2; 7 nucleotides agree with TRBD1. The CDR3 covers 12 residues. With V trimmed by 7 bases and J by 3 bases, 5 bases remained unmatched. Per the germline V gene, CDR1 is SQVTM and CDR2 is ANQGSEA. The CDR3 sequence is CSGEQGDYGYTF. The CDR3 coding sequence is TGCAGCGGCGAGCAGGGGGACTATGGCTACACCTTC. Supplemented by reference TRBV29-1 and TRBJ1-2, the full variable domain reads SAVISQKPSRDICQRGTSLTIQCQVDSQVTMMFWYRQQPGQSLTLIATANQGSEATYESGFVIDKFPISRPNLTFSTLTVSNMSPEDSSIYLCSGEQGDYGYTFGSGTRLTVV.